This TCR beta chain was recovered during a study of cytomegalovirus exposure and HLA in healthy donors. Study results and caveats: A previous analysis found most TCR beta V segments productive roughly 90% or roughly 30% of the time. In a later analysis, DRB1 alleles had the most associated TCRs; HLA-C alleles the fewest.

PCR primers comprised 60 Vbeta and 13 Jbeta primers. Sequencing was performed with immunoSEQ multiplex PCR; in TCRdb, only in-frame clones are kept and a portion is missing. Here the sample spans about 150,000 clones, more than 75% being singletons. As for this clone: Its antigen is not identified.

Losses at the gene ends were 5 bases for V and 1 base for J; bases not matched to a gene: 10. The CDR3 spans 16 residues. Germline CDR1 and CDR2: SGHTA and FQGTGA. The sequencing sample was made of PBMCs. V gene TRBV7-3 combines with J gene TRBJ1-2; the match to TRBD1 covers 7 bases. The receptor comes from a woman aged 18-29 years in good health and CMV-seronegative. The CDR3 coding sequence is TGTGCCAGCAGCATCCGGGGACAGAAATTTAACTATGGCTACACCTTC. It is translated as CASSIRGQKFNYGYTF. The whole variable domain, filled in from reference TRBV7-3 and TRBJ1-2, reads GAGVSQTPSNKVTEKGKYVELRCDPISGHTALYWYRQSLGQGPEFLIYFQGTGAADDSGLPNDRFFAVRPEGSVSTLKIQRTERGDSAVYLCASSIRGQKFNYGYTFGSGTRLTVV.